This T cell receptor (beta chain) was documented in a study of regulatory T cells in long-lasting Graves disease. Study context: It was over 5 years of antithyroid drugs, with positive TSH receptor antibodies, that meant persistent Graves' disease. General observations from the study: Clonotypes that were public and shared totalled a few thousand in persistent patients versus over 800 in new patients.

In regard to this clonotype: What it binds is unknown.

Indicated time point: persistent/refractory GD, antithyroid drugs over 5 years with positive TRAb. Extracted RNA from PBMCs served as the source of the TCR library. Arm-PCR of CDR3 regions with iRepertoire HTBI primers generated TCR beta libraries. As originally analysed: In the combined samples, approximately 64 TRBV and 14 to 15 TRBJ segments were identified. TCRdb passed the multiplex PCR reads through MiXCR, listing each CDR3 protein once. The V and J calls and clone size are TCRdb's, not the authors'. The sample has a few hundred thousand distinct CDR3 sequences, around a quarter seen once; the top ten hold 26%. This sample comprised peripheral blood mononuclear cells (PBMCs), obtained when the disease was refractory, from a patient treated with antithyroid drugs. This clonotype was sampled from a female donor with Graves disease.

The CDR3 here is CSVALGGNSPLHF. The CDR3 DNA is TGCAGCGTTGCCCTCGGGGGGAATTCACCCCTCCACTTT. This chain links TRBV29-1 with TRBJ1-6; D possibly corresponds to TRBD1 (5 bases). Germline loops: CDR1 SQVTM, CDR2 ANQGSEA. This CDR3 region has 13 residues. The V end lost 4 bases, the J end lost 7 bases, and 11 bases lay between the germline ends. Looking up the rest from reference TRBV29-1 and TRBJ1-6 gives the full variable domain: SAVISQKPSRDICQRGTSLTIQCQVDSQVTMMFWYRQQPGQSLTLIATANQGSEATYESGFVIDKFPISRPNLTFSTLTVSNMSPEDSSIYLCSVALGGNSPLHFGNGTRLTVT.